The 10 T cell receptor beta chains in this list originate from one sample, sequenced in a study of T-cell reconstitution after alpha-beta-depleted transplantation in children (dated by TCRdb to 2016 to 2017). The treatment or condition label, read with the paper, signifies: allogeneic hematopoietic cell transplantation with graft depleted of TCRalphabeta T cells and CD19 B cells. The method was PCR. The run used an Illumina HiSeq 2500. Molecular barcoding was employed in the preparation of TCR libraries, with unique molecular identifiers being used to normalize TCRbeta repertoire quantification. TCRdb reprocessed the public reads (quality trimming at Q25 with fastp, clone calling with MiXCR) and kept in-frame beta chains. One record per CDR3 amino acid sequence lists the most common genes and DNA. This sample holds around 700,000 distinct CDR3 sequences; approximately 14% were observed only once. The ten largest make up 0.75% to 0.85% of the sample.

This specimen was PBMCs, taken before TCRalphabeta/CD19-depleted stem cell transplant. These receptors were taken from a girl aged 2-10 years with congenital amegakaryocytic thrombocytopenia, due to receive a stem cell transplant.

J is TRBJ1-2 and V is TRBV21-1; the table assigns TRBD1, which was not confirmed against the DNA. TRBV21-1 is a known pseudogene. CDR3 size: 16 residues. This chain's CDR3 is CASSKAGKGVRYGYTF. The CDR3 DNA reads TGTGCCAGCAGCAAAGCCGGGAAAGGGGTACGCTATGGCTACACCTTC.

This clonotype was seen once. J is TRBJ2-2 and V is TRBV7-9; tentatively, D is TRBD1 (5 bases). Germline CDR1 is SEHNR and CDR2 is FQNEAQ (reference sequence). This CDR3 comprises 15 residues. The V end was cut by 5 bases, the J end by 4 bases, with 14 bases between. The CDR3 DNA sequence: TGTGCCAGCAGCGTGGGGCTCCACCCCACCGGGGAGCTGTTTTTT. Its protein is CASSVGLHPTGELFF. The variable domain in full, with the rest retrieved from reference TRBV7-9 and TRBJ2-2, is DTGVSQNPRHKITKRGQNVTFRCDPISEHNRLYWYRQTLGQGPEFLTYFQNEAQLEKSRLLSDRFSAERPKGSFSTLEIQRTEQGDSAMYLCASSVGLHPTGELFFGEGSRLTVL.

This clonotype showed up just a few times. The chain is built from TRBV20-1 and TRBJ1-1, with D maybe TRBD1 (5 bases). Per germline, CDR1 DFQATT and CDR2 SNEGSKA (reference sequence). The CDR3 has 13 amino acids. Trimming took off 0 bases at V and 3 bases at J, with 8 bases between the two ends. CDR3 DNA: TGCAGTGCTAGAGACACAGGAGACACTGAAGCTTTCTTT. Protein product: CSARDTGDTEAFF.

In regard to this clonotype: Germline and junction disagree at one end, which may indicate a read error. CDR3: CASCLARRGLAGGPNEQFF. CDR3 sequence (DNA): TGTGCCAGCTGTTTAGCCCGACGGGGACTAGCGGGAGGGCCTAATGAGCAGTTCTTC. V is TRBV12-3 or TRBV12-4 and J is TRBJ2-1, with 16 bases that match TRBD2. The CDR3 covers 19 residues.

This clonotype has more than one count but fewer than ten. CDR3 in amino acids: CASISTTLYEQYF. CDR3 bases: TGTGCCAGCATTAGTACAACCCTCTACGAGCAGTACTTC. The chain is built from TRBV27 and TRBJ2-7; D ambiguous. Germline V gene data show CDR1 as MNHEY and CDR2 as SMNVEV (reference sequence). This CDR3 comprises 13 residues. V was trimmed by 7 bases and J by 3 bases, leaving 13 bases between them.

This chain connects TRBV4-1 to TRBJ1-2, with D hard to call. V gave up 1 base and J gave up 8 bases, with 11 bases separating them. Germline loops: CDR1 MGHRA, CDR2 YSYEKL. The CDR3 loop spans 13 amino acids. The CDR3 is CASSQGPLEGYTF. CDR3 nucleotide sequence: TGCGCCAGCAGCCAAGGGCCCCTGGAGGGCTACACCTTC.

The table lists this clonotype with many counts. The chain is built from TRBV6-1 and TRBJ2-7, with D perhaps matching TRBD1 (6 bases). Germline V gene lookup returns CDR1 MNHNS and CDR2 SASEGT. The CDR3 runs 15 residues. Trimming cost V 3 bases and J 0 bases, with 12 bases left between them. The CDR3 here is CASSDTQGSSYEQYF. DNA for the CDR3: TGTGCCAGCAGTGACACCCAGGGGAGCTCCTACGAGCAGTACTTC.

This clonotype was observed at least ten times. V usage is TRBV12-3 or TRBV12-4 and J usage is TRBJ2-7; 8 bases are a match to TRBD1. The CDR3 covers 14 residues. Unmatched junction bases numbered 9, after V lost 5 bases and J lost 6 bases. CDR3 residues: CASSISTGGGEQYF. The CDR3, as DNA: TGTGCCAGCAGTATAAGCACAGGGGGAGGCGAGCAGTACTTC.

This clonotype was recorded at least ten times. The chain joins TRBV6-5 to TRBJ1-2; the D gene is possibly TRBD1 (6 bases). Per the germline V gene, CDR1 is MNHEY and CDR2 is SVGAGI. V was clipped by 2 bases and J by 5 bases, with 15 bases between them. This CDR3 comprises 15 residues. In nucleotides, the CDR3 is TGTGCCAGCAGTTACCTCGGGGGGGGCGCTTATGGCTACACCTTC. It encodes CASSYLGGGAYGYTF.

This clonotype was detected ten times or more. The CDR3 DNA follows: TGCAGTGCTAGGGACGGGTCGGGGGCCATCTACTCCTACGAGCAGTACTTC. This sequence encodes CSARDGSGAIYSYEQYF. The chain has TRBV20-1 and TRBJ2-7; possibly TRBD1 or TRBD2 for D (6 bases each). Germline V gene lookup returns CDR1 DFQATT and CDR2 SNEGSKA (reference sequence). CDR3 length: 17 amino acids. Trimming stripped 3 bases from V and 0 bases from J, with 21 bases between.